Below, 21 T cell receptor beta chains from the same sample are listed, as sequenced in a study of T cell repertoires in ileal Crohn's disease. This table comes from immunoSEQ multiplex PCR, and its TCRdb copy is limited to in-frame clones, with some not included. The profile covers some 28,000 clones, with roughly three quarters appearing a single time and roughly 5.4% taken by the ten largest. Sequencing used ileal tissue. All receptors come from an adult with Crohn's disease.

The genes are TRBV7-3 and TRBJ2-7; TRBD2 is a possible D gene (5 bases). Germline lookup yields CDR1 SGHTA and CDR2 FQGTGA. The CDR3 runs 14 residues. Trimming removed 5 bases from V and 0 bases from J, with 11 bases in between. DNA for the CDR3: TGTGCCAGCAGCCCGGACTCCCTCTCCTACGAGCAGTACTTC. This encodes CASSPDSLSYEQYF. Filled out from reference TRBV7-3 and TRBJ2-7, the complete variable domain reads GAGVSQTPSNKVTEKGKYVELRCDPISGHTALYWYRQSLGQGPEFLIYFQGTGAADDSGLPNDRFFAVRPEGSVSTLKIQRTERGDSAVYLCASSPDSLSYEQYFGPGTRLTVT.

J is TRBJ1-5 and V is TRBV30; D remains ambiguous. V dropped 1 base and J dropped 4 bases, with 8 bases sitting between them. Germline CDR1 is GTSNPN and CDR2 is SVGIG (reference sequence). This CDR3 has 13 residues. CDR3 sequence: CAWSDGLNQPQHF. DNA of the CDR3: TGTGCCTGGAGTGACGGACTTAATCAGCCCCAGCATTTT.

J is TRBJ1-2 and V is TRBV7-2; D uncertain. The CDR3 is made up of 14 amino acids. The germline V and J ends were trimmed by 5 bases and 5 bases, with 15 bases remaining between them. CDR1 is SGHTA, CDR2 FQGNSA, per germline. DNA for the CDR3: TGTGCCAGCAGCCCTTGGGGAGCCCTATATGGCTACACCTTC. It is translated as CASSPWGALYGYTF.

The chain joins TRBV7-9 to TRBJ1-2, with 10 bases fitting TRBD1. This CDR3 has 14 amino acids. Germline CDR1 SEHNR, CDR2 FQNEAQ (reference sequence). J was trimmed by 7 bases and V by 5 bases; bases with no gene match: 7. This CDR3 reads CASSPRQGASGYTF. CDR3 DNA sequence: TGTGCCAGCAGCCCTCGACAGGGGGCAAGTGGCTACACCTTC.

This clone was detected only once. This chain connects TRBV6-5 to TRBJ1-1; no clear D gene. The CDR3 has 13 amino acids. CDR1 MNHEY and CDR2 SVGAGI come from the germline V gene. Trimming took 5 bases from V and 1 from J, leaving 8 bases between them. The CDR3, as DNA: TGTGCCAGCAGTATCCGGGGGAACACTGAAGCTTTCTTT. Translation: CASSIRGNTEAFF.

The V and J genes are TRBV4-3 and TRBJ1-2, with 9 nucleotides matching TRBD1. Looked up from germline, CDR1 is LGHNA and CDR2 is YSLEER. CDR3 length: 16 residues. V lost 0 bases, J lost 2 bases, and 4 bases stayed unmatched. CDR3 sequence: CASSQDWTGVNYGYTF. As DNA, the CDR3 is TGCGCCAGCAGCCAAGATTGGACAGGGGTGAACTATGGCTACACCTTC.

V usage is TRBV7-3 and J usage is TRBJ1-2; D perhaps matches TRBD1 (6 bases). The V gene's germline CDR1 is SGHTA and CDR2 FQGTGA. This CDR3 spans 14 amino acids. Trimming removed 0 bases at V and 6 bases at J, with 11 bases between. CDR3 amino acids: CASSLTQGIHGYTF. CDR3 in DNA: TGTGCCAGCAGCTTAACGCAGGGGATTCATGGCTACACCTTC.

A single count supports this clone. This chain joins TRBV5-6 and TRBJ2-2, with TRBD1 as a possible D gene (5 bases). Looked up from germline, CDR1 is SGHDT and CDR2 is YYEEEE. The CDR3 consists of 16 residues. V was cut by 0 bases and J by 4 bases, with 13 bases left in between. CDR3 bases: TGTGCCAGCAGCTTGGGGAGTGGGGCCTTCACCGGGGAGCTGTTTTTT. Translated: CASSLGSGAFTGELFF.

This clone turned up a few times. The chain combines TRBV7-3 with TRBJ1-2; 9 nucleotides line up with TRBD1. J was trimmed by 8 bases and V by 4 bases; bases with no gene match: 8. This CDR3 has 14 amino acids. The germline V gene encodes CDR1 SGHTA and CDR2 FQGTGA. CDR3: CASSSGTGIGGYTF. CDR3 bases: TGTGCCAGCAGCTCCGGGACAGGGATTGGAGGCTACACCTTC.

This clone was observed once. The rearrangement links TRBV27 to TRBJ1-6, with D perhaps TRBD1 (5 bases). Per germline, CDR1 MNHEY and CDR2 SMNVEV (reference sequence). Trimming left V 1 base short and J 7 bases short, with 11 bases between. The CDR3 has 15 residues. CDR3 in amino acids: CASSLLGPSNSPLHF. The CDR3, as DNA: TGTGCCAGCAGTTTATTGGGGCCTTCAAATTCACCCCTCCACTTT.

This rearrangement joins TRBV29-1 to TRBJ2-1; weak D call: TRBD1 (6 bases). CDR1 SQVTM and CDR2 ANQGSEA come from the germline V gene. There are 15 residues in the CDR3. The germline V and J ends were trimmed by 0 bases and 6 bases, with 15 bases remaining between them. The CDR3 spells CSVEDGPRGGNEQFF. Here the CDR3 DNA reads TGCAGCGTTGAAGATGGGCCTCGAGGGGGCAATGAGCAGTTCTTC.

The V call is TRBV5-6, the J call TRBJ1-1, with D possibly TRBD1 on 6 matching bases. Deletions cut 3 bases from V and 7 bases from J, with 16 bases between. Germline CDR1 and CDR2: SGHDT and YYEEEE. This CDR3 contains 14 residues. DNA for the CDR3: TGTGCCAGCAGCTGGTCTCAGGGGTACATTGAAGCTTTCTTT. Its protein product is CASSWSQGYIEAFF.

V gene TRBV18 combines with J gene TRBJ1-1; 8 nucleotides line up with TRBD1. The CDR3 is made up of 14 amino acids. The trim removed 5 bases at V and 5 bases at J, leaving 7 bases unmatched. In germline, CDR1 is KGHSH, CDR2 LQKENI. CDR3 coding DNA: TGTGCCAGCTCATTACAGGGGGAAGGAACTGAAGCTTTCTTT. It is translated as CASSLQGEGTEAFF.

V and J are TRBV27 and TRBJ1-1; 7 nucleotides line up with TRBD1. V dropped 6 bases and J dropped 4; count of bases not matched to a gene: 8. Germline V gene sequence: CDR1 MNHEY, CDR2 SMNVEV (reference sequence). The CDR3 consists of 14 residues. Here the CDR3 reads CASRRQGWGTEAFF. The CDR3 DNA sequence: TGTGCCAGCAGAAGACAGGGATGGGGCACTGAAGCTTTCTTT.

This chain connects TRBV11-2 to TRBJ2-7; D gene unclear. Germline-derived CDR1 and CDR2 are SGHAT and FQNNGV. V was clipped by 5 bases and J by 6 bases, with 11 bases between them. The CDR3 loop spans 12 amino acids. In DNA, the CDR3 is TGTGCCAGCAGCCACCGACGCGGCGAGCAGTACTTC. This encodes CASSHRRGEQYF.

This clone was found once. The chain couples TRBV6-6 to TRBJ2-2; 10 bases fit TRBD1. J lost 4 bases, V lost 5 bases, and 4 bases had no gene match. The CDR3 extends over 15 amino acids. Per the germline V gene, CDR1 is MNHNY and CDR2 is SVGAGI (reference sequence). The CDR3 DNA reads TGTGCCAGCAGTCCGGGACAGGGGAGCACCGGGGAGCTGTTTTTT. Translation: CASSPGQGSTGELFF.

This sequence joins TRBV15 and TRBJ2-2, with D maybe TRBD2 (5 bases). Trimming left V 6 bases short and J 1 base short, with 6 bases between. The V gene's germline CDR1 is LNHNV and CDR2 YYDKDF (reference sequence). CDR3 length: 13 amino acids. In DNA, the CDR3 is TGTGCCACCAGAGAGGGGAACACCGGGGAGCTGTTTTTT. Its protein is CATREGNTGELFF.

CDR3 residues: CASSPGGEHYGYTF. The CDR3 nucleotides are TGTGCCAGCAGCCCAGGCGGGGAACACTATGGCTACACCTTC. The rearrangement links TRBV7-9 to TRBJ1-2; D remains ambiguous. The CDR3 totals 14 residues. Trimming took off 5 bases at V and 3 bases at J, with 13 bases between the two ends. The germline V gene encodes CDR1 SEHNR and CDR2 FQNEAQ (reference sequence).

V gene TRBV14 combines with J gene TRBJ1-2, with 10 bases aligning to TRBD1. The length of the CDR3 is 13 residues. From germline, CDR1 is SGHDN and CDR2 FVKESK. Unmatched junction bases numbered 1, after V lost 5 bases and J lost 4 bases. CDR3 amino acids: CASSGQGVYGYTF. The CDR3 region has the DNA TGTGCCAGCAGCGGACAGGGGGTCTATGGCTACACCTTC.

The CDR3 region is CASSGTEGGVLDTEAFF. DNA for the CDR3: TGTGCCAGCAGCGGCACGGAGGGGGGGGTCCTCGACACTGAAGCTTTCTTT. V gene TRBV9 combines with J gene TRBJ1-1, with D possibly being TRBD1 (6 bases). CDR3 size: 17 residues. The V end was cut by 3 bases, the J end by 3 bases, with 21 bases between. Germline CDR1 is SGDLS and CDR2 is YYNGEE.

The J gene is TRBJ1-1, the V gene TRBV2; D gene unclear. Trimming stripped 5 bases from V and 4 bases from J, with 11 bases between. The CDR3 has 13 amino acids. Germline CDR1 is SNHLY and CDR2 is FYNNEI. The CDR3 sequence: CASSRGLSTEAFF. The CDR3 region has the DNA TGTGCCAGCAGTCGGGGTTTGAGCACTGAAGCTTTCTTT.